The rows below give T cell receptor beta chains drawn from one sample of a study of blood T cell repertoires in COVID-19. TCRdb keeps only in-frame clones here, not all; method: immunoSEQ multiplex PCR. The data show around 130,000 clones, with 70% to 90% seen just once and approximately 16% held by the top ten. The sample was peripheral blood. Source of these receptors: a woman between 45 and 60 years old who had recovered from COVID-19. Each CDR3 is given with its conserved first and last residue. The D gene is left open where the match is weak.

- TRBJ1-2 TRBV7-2 CASSLGQSLYGYTF
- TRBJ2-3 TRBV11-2 CASSLDRGDTQYF
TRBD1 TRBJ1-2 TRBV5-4 CASSLQGAEGYTF
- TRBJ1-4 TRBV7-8 CASSLVRVATPEKLFF
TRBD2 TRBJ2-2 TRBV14 CASSQLSGVARELFF
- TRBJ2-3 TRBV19 CASTKSGVRGTDTQYF
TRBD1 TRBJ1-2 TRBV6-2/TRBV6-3 CASSPQGTYGYTF
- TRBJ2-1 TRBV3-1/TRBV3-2 CASSPTKGDWSNEQFF
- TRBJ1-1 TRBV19 CASSIPGGTNTEAFF
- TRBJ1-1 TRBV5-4 CASSLVTGVATEAFF
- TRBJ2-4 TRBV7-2 CASSFLGANIQYF
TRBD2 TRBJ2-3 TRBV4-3 CASSQERKLAGGGRTDTQYF
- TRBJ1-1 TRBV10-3 CAISEDRNTEAFF
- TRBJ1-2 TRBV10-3 CATRQDNYGYTF
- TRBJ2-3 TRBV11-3 CASSFHPDTQYF
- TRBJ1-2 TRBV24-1 CATSDSGDYGYTF
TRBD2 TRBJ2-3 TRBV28 CASSSQGGRADTQYF
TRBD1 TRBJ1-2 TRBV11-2 CASSSGTAANYGYTF
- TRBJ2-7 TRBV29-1 CSVEASLGRWGRGKQYF
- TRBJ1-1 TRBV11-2 CASSLGTVNTEAFF